This is a list of T cell receptor beta chains from one sample in a study of blood T cell repertoires in COVID-19. TCRdb's table, derived via immunoSEQ multiplex PCR, lists solely in-frame clones and lacks some. The table lists approximately 300,000 clones, 85% to 95% of them singletons, with 3.9% in the top ten. Material: PBMCs or T cells enriched from blood (not recorded which). These receptors were obtained from a woman aged 25 to 39 who had been exposed to COVID-19. Both conserved end residues are part of each CDR3. Each record gives: CDR3 protein, CDR3 DNA, J gene, clone size, D gene, V gene. D genes are given only for firm matches. Size values are once, few and many counts, or a class for expanded clones, and some rows have none.

CDR3 protein: CASSLGGRGPNNEQFF
CDR3 DNA: TGTGCCAGCAGCTTAGGAGGAAGGGGGCCAAACAATGAGCAGTTCTTC
J gene: TRBJ2-1
clone size: .
D gene: TRBD1
V gene: TRBV7-6

CDR3 protein: CASARMGEGGTEAFF
CDR3 DNA: TGTGCCAGCGCACGAATGGGGGAAGGGGGCACTGAAGCTTTCTTT
J gene: TRBJ1-1
clone size: .
D gene: .
V gene: TRBV11-2

CDR3 protein: CASSASGTGGNTIYF
CDR3 DNA: TGTGCCAGCAGCGCGTCCGGGACAGGTGGAAACACCATATATTTT
J gene: TRBJ1-3
clone size: .
D gene: TRBD1
V gene: TRBV7-3

CDR3 protein: CASSPRAGDGYTF
CDR3 DNA: TGTGCCAGCTCACCTAGGGCAGGGGACGGCTACACCTTC
J gene: TRBJ1-2
clone size: .
D gene: .
V gene: TRBV18

CDR3 protein: CASSVSGGGPSGEQYF
CDR3 DNA: TGTGCCAGCAGCGTTAGCGGGGGGGGCCCTTCGGGCGAGCAGTACTTC
J gene: TRBJ2-7
clone size: .
D gene: TRBD2
V gene: TRBV9

CDR3 protein: CASRDRDFYGYTF
CDR3 DNA: TGTGCCAGCAGGGACAGGGACTTCTATGGCTACACCTTC
J gene: TRBJ1-2
clone size: .
D gene: TRBD1
V gene: TRBV5-4

CDR3 protein: CASSHDGPTGASGYTF
CDR3 DNA: TGCGCCAGCAGCCACGACGGACCGACAGGGGCGAGTGGCTACACCTTC
J gene: TRBJ1-2
clone size: once
D gene: TRBD1
V gene: TRBV5-1

CDR3 protein: CASSWGQGDYGYTF
CDR3 DNA: TGTGCCAGCAGTTGGGGACAGGGAGACTATGGCTACACCTTC
J gene: TRBJ1-2
clone size: .
D gene: TRBD1
V gene: TRBV6-5

CDR3 protein: CASSPLGGIGSPLHF
CDR3 DNA: TGTGCCAGCAGTCCACTGGGAGGGATCGGTTCACCCCTCCACTTT
J gene: TRBJ1-6
clone size: .
D gene: .
V gene: TRBV27

CDR3 protein: CASSQGPTSPRELFF
CDR3 DNA: TGCGCCAGCAGCCAGGGTCCGACTAGTCCCCGGGAGCTGTTTTTT
J gene: TRBJ2-2
clone size: .
D gene: .
V gene: TRBV4-3

CDR3 protein: CASSSRGAPLTYEQYF
CDR3 DNA: TGTGCCAGCAGCTCGCGGGGGGCGCCCCTGACCTACGAGCAGTACTTC
J gene: TRBJ2-7
clone size: .
D gene: TRBD2
V gene: TRBV5-5

CDR3 protein: CASSLGDRGHRGGSYEQYF
CDR3 DNA: TGTGCCAGCAGCTTGGGTGACAGGGGGCACCGAGGCGGGAGCTACGAGCAGTACTTC
J gene: TRBJ2-7
clone size: .
D gene: TRBD1
V gene: TRBV5-5

CDR3 protein: CASSISGTGSNYGYTF
CDR3 DNA: TGTGCCAGCAGCATCTCCGGGACAGGGTCTAACTATGGCTACACCTTC
J gene: TRBJ1-2
clone size: .
D gene: TRBD1
V gene: TRBV9

CDR3 protein: CAISNLQGGEQYF
CDR3 DNA: TGTGCCATCAGCAACTTACAGGGGGGCGAGCAGTACTTC
J gene: TRBJ2-7
clone size: few
D gene: TRBD1
V gene: TRBV10-3

CDR3 protein: CASSPRGPNRGDNTEAFF
CDR3 DNA: TGTGCCAGTAGCCCCCGGGGGCCGAACAGGGGGGACAACACTGAAGCTTTCTTT
J gene: TRBJ1-1
clone size: .
D gene: TRBD1
V gene: TRBV19

CDR3 protein: CASSVGGFLSYNEQFF
CDR3 DNA: TGTGCCAGCAGCGTAGGAGGTTTTCTTTCCTACAATGAGCAGTTCTTC
J gene: TRBJ2-1
clone size: .
D gene: .
V gene: TRBV9

CDR3 protein: CASSLELAATGTGELFF
CDR3 DNA: TGCGCCAGCAGCTTGGAACTGGCGGCCACGGGCACCGGGGAGCTGTTTTTT
J gene: TRBJ2-2
clone size: .
D gene: .
V gene: TRBV5-1

CDR3 protein: CASSHRDRQTQYF
CDR3 DNA: TGTGCCAGCAGCCACCGGGACAGACAGACCCAGTACTTC
J gene: TRBJ2-5
clone size: .
D gene: TRBD1
V gene: TRBV6-5

CDR3 protein: CASSLGQGSDYGYTF
CDR3 DNA: TGTGCCAGCTCACTTGGACAGGGGAGCGACTATGGCTACACCTTC
J gene: TRBJ1-2
clone size: .
D gene: TRBD1
V gene: TRBV18

CDR3 protein: CASSFTTGSGYTF
CDR3 DNA: TGTGCCAGCAGTTTTACGACAGGGAGCGGCTACACCTTC
J gene: TRBJ1-2
clone size: .
D gene: TRBD1
V gene: TRBV6-5

CDR3 protein: CASTPLAGGPTDTQYF
CDR3 DNA: TGTGCCAGCACGCCACTAGCGGGGGGGCCCACAGATACGCAGTATTTT
J gene: TRBJ2-3
clone size: many
D gene: TRBD2
V gene: TRBV9